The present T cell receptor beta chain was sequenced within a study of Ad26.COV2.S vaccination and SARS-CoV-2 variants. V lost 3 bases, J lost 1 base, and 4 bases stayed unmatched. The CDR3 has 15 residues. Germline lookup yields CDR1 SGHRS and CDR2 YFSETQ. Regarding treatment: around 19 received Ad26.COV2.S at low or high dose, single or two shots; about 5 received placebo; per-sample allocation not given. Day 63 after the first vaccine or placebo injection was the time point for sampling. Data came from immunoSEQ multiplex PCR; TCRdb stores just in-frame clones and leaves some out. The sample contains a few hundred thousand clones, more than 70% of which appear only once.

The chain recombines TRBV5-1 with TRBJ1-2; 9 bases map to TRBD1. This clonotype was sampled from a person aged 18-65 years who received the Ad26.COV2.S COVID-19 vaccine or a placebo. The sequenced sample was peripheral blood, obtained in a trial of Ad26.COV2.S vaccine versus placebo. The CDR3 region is CASSSPDRGNYGYTF. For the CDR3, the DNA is TGCGCCAGCAGCTCACCGGACAGGGGTAACTATGGCTACACCTTC.